Following are 12 T cell receptor beta chains from one sample sequenced in a study of blood T cell repertoires in COVID-19. Method: immunoSEQ multiplex PCR; TCRdb's copy keeps in-frame clones and lacks some. The table includes some 110,000 clones, 81% detected once. Sequenced: peripheral blood. The receptors were gathered from a man at least 80 years old with acute or convalescent COVID-19.

This clone was picked up a small number of times. The chain combines TRBV28 with TRBJ2-1, with 8 positions matching TRBD1. There are 12 residues in the CDR3. Germline CDR1 and CDR2: MDHEN and SYDVKM. The V segment lost 5 bases and the J segment 8 bases; nucleotides outside the gene matches: 2. The chain's CDR3 is CASSGTGDEQFF. In nucleotides, the CDR3 is TGTGCCAGCAGTGGGACAGGAGATGAGCAGTTCTTC.

The chain employs TRBV12-3 or TRBV12-4 and TRBJ1-5, with unresolved D. Trimming left V 3 bases short and J 9 bases short, with 12 bases between. The CDR3 is made up of 13 amino acids. The chain's CDR3 is CASSFLLSGPQHF. The CDR3 DNA is TGTGCCAGCAGTTTTCTCCTCTCCGGGCCCCAGCATTTT.

This clone appeared a few times. J is TRBJ1-5 and V is TRBV20-1; maybe TRBD1 (6 bases). Germline CDR1 DFQATT, CDR2 SNEGSKA (reference sequence). This CDR3 is 16 amino acids long. V was pared by 3 bases and J by 4 bases, with 19 bases between. In DNA form, the CDR3 reads TGCAGTGCTAGTGGGCTGAGCCGAGGGGGTAATCAGCCCCAGCATTTT. Its protein is CSASGLSRGGNQPQHF.

This clone was counted between two and nine times. This rearrangement joins TRBV5-4 to TRBJ2-7; 11 bases fit TRBD1. This CDR3 comprises 14 residues. Germline V gives CDR1 SGHNT, CDR2 YYREEE (reference sequence). V lost 2 bases, J lost 6 bases, and 4 bases stayed unmatched. The chain's CDR3 is CASSFTGQGVEQYF. The CDR3 nucleotides are TGTGCCAGCAGCTTCACGGGACAGGGGGTCGAGCAGTACTTC.

The rearrangement links TRBV6-1 to TRBJ2-7, with D uncertain. The germline gives CDR1 MNHNS, CDR2 SASEGT. This CDR3 is built from 13 residues. Between the trimmed V and J ends, which lost 2 bases and 7 bases, there was a span of 12 bases. CDR3 sequence reads: CASSEIARREQYF. In nucleotides, the CDR3 is TGTGCCAGCAGTGAAATTGCTAGGCGAGAGCAGTACTTC.

This chain links TRBV6-1 with TRBJ1-5, with 9 bases identical to TRBD1. Losses at the gene ends were 4 bases for V and 6 bases for J; bases not matched to a gene: 10. Per germline, CDR1 MNHNS and CDR2 SASEGT. The CDR3 contains 16 residues. The CDR3 is CASSAWGTGYGQPQHF. The CDR3 DNA sequence: TGTGCCAGCAGTGCCTGGGGGACAGGGTATGGTCAGCCCCAGCATTTT.

The chain carries TRBV5-1 and TRBJ2-5, with D maybe TRBD2 (5 bases). This CDR3 has 14 residues. CDR1 is SGHRS, CDR2 YFSETQ, per germline. Between the trimmed V and J ends, which lost 2 bases and 4 bases, there was a span of 12 bases. DNA for the CDR3: TGCGCCAGCAGCTTCGCAAATCGGGGAGAGACCCAGTACTTC. This sequence encodes CASSFANRGETQYF.

The rearrangement uses TRBV6-2 or TRBV6-3 and TRBJ2-5; 7 positions match TRBD2. V gave up 2 bases and J gave up 0 bases; unmatched junction bases: 3. The CDR3 totals 15 residues. The germline CDR1 and CDR2 sequences are MNHEY and SVGEGT. For the CDR3, the DNA is TGTGCCAGCAGTTACGGGCTAGCGGACCAAGAGACCCAGTACTTC. Amino acid sequence: CASSYGLADQETQYF.

The genes are TRBV5-1 and TRBJ1-5, with D uncertain. The CDR3 length is 17 residues. Germline V gene data show CDR1 as SGHRS and CDR2 as YFSETQ. V lost 4 bases to trimming and J lost 0 bases, with 17 bases between them. Here the CDR3 reads CASSPGLGSYSNQPQHF. Here the CDR3 DNA reads TGCGCCAGCAGCCCGGGTCTCGGCTCCTATAGCAATCAGCCCCAGCATTTT.

CDR3 DNA: TGTGCCAGCAGTGCGGGACAGGGAAACTCTGGGGCCAACGTCCTGACTTTC. This gives the protein CASSAGQGNSGANVLTF. This chain uses TRBV2 with TRBJ2-6, with 9 nucleotides matching TRBD1. This CDR3 spans 17 amino acids. CDR1 is SNHLY and CDR2 is FYNNEI in the germline V gene. Trimming at V came to 4 bases and at J to 0 bases, leaving 4 bases not matched to a gene.

There are a few counts of this clone. The genes are TRBV12-3 or TRBV12-4 and TRBJ2-1, with 7 bases lining up with TRBD1. Trimming at V came to 5 bases and at J to 14 bases, leaving 9 bases not matched to a gene. The CDR3 runs to 12 residues. CDR3 in amino acids: CASSPGQAEEFF. The DNA for the CDR3 is TGTGCCAGCAGTCCCGGACAGGCGGAGGAGTTCTTC.

CDR3 amino acids: CASSRSRENLYTDTQYF. In nucleotides, the CDR3 is TGTGCCAGTAGTAGATCGCGCGAAAACCTGTACACAGATACGCAGTATTTT. The chain carries TRBV19 and TRBJ2-3; no clear D gene. The V and J ends lost 4 bases and 2 bases respectively, with 19 bases between them. This CDR3 contains 17 residues. Germline V gene lookup returns CDR1 LNHDA and CDR2 SQIVND (reference sequence).